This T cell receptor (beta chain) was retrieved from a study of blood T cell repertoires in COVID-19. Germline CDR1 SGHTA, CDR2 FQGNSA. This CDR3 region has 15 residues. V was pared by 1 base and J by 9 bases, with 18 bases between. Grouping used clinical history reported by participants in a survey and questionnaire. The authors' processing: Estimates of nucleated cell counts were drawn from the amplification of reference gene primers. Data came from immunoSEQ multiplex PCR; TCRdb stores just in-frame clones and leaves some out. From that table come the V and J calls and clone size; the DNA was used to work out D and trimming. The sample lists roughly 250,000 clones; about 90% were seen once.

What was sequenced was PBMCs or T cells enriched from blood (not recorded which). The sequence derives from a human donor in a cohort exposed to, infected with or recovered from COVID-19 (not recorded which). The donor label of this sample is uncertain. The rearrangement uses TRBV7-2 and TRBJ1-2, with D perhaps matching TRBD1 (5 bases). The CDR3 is CASSLVPGGKGSYTF. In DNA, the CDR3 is TGTGCCAGCAGCTTAGTGCCGGGGGGAAAAGGCAGCTACACCTTC.